This T cell receptor (beta chain) originates from a study of PD-L1 blockade in urothelial cancer. Study-level information: A median blood sample held about 140,000 T cells and tens of thousands of unique TCRs.

CDR3 length equals 14 residues. The ends were cut back, 3 bases at V and 4 bases at J, with 11 bases in the middle. The germline CDR1 and CDR2 sequences are MDHEN and SYDVKM. Clones were sequenced by immunoSEQ multiplex PCR, and TCRdb holds only the in-frame ones, with some missing. The table shows over 100,000 clones, with 65% to 85% occurring only once. Time point: pretreatment peripheral blood. The V call is TRBV28, the J call TRBJ2-3; the D gene is possibly TRBD2 (5 bases). The starting material was PBMCs, obtained around atezolizumab (anti-PD-L1) treatment. The sequence derives from a man aged 45-65 years with urothelial cancer. The CDR3 region is CASSLGDRADTQYF. CDR3 nucleotides: TGTGCCAGCAGTTTGGGAGATCGGGCAGATACGCAGTATTTT. The complete variable domain, with remaining parts taken from reference TRBV28 and TRBJ2-3, reads DVKVTQSSRYLVKRTGEKVFLECVQDMDHENMFWYRQDPGLGLRLIYFSYDVKMKEKGDIPEGYSVSREKKERFSLILESASTNQTSMYLCASSLGDRADTQYFGPGTRLTVL.